One and the same sample provided the 12 T cell receptor beta chains below, sequenced in a study of low-dose radiotherapy and immunotherapy resistance in tumors. Time point indicated: after trial treatment. Treatment described: LDRT plus nivolumab, ipilimumab, low-dose cyclophosphamide and aspirin (RACIN trial). Both TCRalpha and TCRbeta chains were reverse transcribed with V-gene-specific primers. The authors ran 20 PCR cycles to amplify TCRs with a constant-region primer and V-primer adapter. TCRdb analysed the reads with MiXCR anew, one entry per CDR3 protein. The top ten clones hold around 13% of a sample with just over 90,000 distinct CDR3 sequences, about 20% of them seen once. This sample comprised PBMCs, obtained after low-dose radiotherapy plus immunotherapy. Every receptor here comes from a female donor with ovarian cancer.

There are many counts of this clonotype. This chain connects TRBV7-9 to TRBJ2-7; D not resolved. The CDR3 extends over 14 amino acids. V lost 1 base and J 3 bases, leaving 10 bases between the germline ends. Germline V CDR1 and CDR2: SEHNR, FQNEAQ (reference sequence). The CDR3 here is CASSLGVGGYEQYF. The CDR3 region has the DNA TGTGCCAGCAGCTTAGGCGTGGGCGGCTACGAGCAGTACTTC.

The gene calls are TRBV5-1 and TRBJ1-1, with a tentative D call TRBD1 (6 bases). V lost 3 bases, J lost 0 bases, and 15 bases lay in between. Germline V CDR1 and CDR2: SGHRS, YFSETQ. The CDR3 extends over 16 amino acids. In DNA, the CDR3 is TGCGCCAGCAGCTGGTCCGGCCAGGGGTTGAACACTGAAGCTTTCTTT. It specifies CASSWSGQGLNTEAFF. The complete variable domain, with remaining parts taken from reference TRBV5-1 and TRBJ1-1, reads KAGVTQTPRYLIKTRGQQVTLSCSPISGHRSVSWYQQTPGQGLQFLFEYFSETQRNKGNFPGRFSGRQFSNSRSEMNVSTLELGDSALYLCASSWSGQGLNTEAFFGQGTRLTVV.

This clonotype was recorded at least ten times. This sequence joins TRBV11-2 and TRBJ2-1, with D hard to call. Trimming left V 5 bases short and J 9 bases short, with 17 bases between. The CDR3 sequence is 14 residues long. Germline V gene sequence: CDR1 SGHAT, CDR2 FQNNGV. CDR3 DNA sequence: TGTGCCAGCAGCACGAACCTGGGCCCCCTTGAGCAGTTCTTC. As protein: CASSTNLGPLEQFF.

In its sample, this clonotype was seen many times. The J gene is TRBJ1-4, the V gene TRBV7-9; D remains unclear. V lost 5 bases to trimming and J lost 6 bases, with 19 bases between them. Germline CDR1 reads SEHNR; CDR2 reads FQNEAQ (reference sequence). This CDR3 spans 16 amino acids. The CDR3 here is CASSPRASILDEKLFF. In DNA, the CDR3 is TGTGCCAGCAGCCCCCGGGCCAGCATCTTGGATGAAAAACTGTTTTTT. Full variable domain (rest looked up from reference TRBV7-9 and TRBJ1-4): DTGVSQNPRHKITKRGQNVTFRCDPISEHNRLYWYRQTLGQGPEFLTYFQNEAQLEKSRLLSDRFSAERPKGSFSTLEIQRTEQGDSAMYLCASSPRASILDEKLFFGSGTQLSVL.

Details on this clonotype: Since a far larger clone is one base different, this is likely a read error. This chain joins TRBV12-3 or TRBV12-4 and TRBJ2-2; D is possibly TRBD1 or TRBD2 (5 bases each). V shed 5 bases and J shed 1 base, with 14 bases lying between them. The CDR3 runs to 16 residues. In DNA form, the CDR3 reads TGTGCCAGCAGTGCGGGCCTGACAGTGAACACCGGGGAGCTGTTTTTT. As protein: CASSAGLTVNTGELFF.

In this sample, this clonotype turned up many times. The V gene is TRBV20-1, the J gene TRBJ2-2; no definite D call. Germline loops: CDR1 DFQATT, CDR2 SNEGSKA (reference sequence). The CDR3 is 15 amino acids. Trimming removed 3 bases from V and 0 bases from J, with 11 bases in between. The DNA for the CDR3 is TGCAGTGCTAGTTTAATAGACTCGAACACCGGGGAGCTGTTTTTT. Translating gives CSASLIDSNTGELFF.

CDR3 amino acids: CASSELTGGNSPLHF. The CDR3 coding sequence is TGTGCCAGCAGTGAACTAACAGGGGGAAATTCACCCCTCCACTTT. The chain is built from TRBV25-1 and TRBJ1-6; TRBD1 agrees at 8 bases. After removal of 2 bases from V and 7 bases from J, the junction contained 4 bases not matched to a gene. Germline V gives CDR1 MGHDK, CDR2 SYGVNS. The CDR3 is 15 amino acids.

This clonotype has at least ten counts. A read error may produce the germline difference seen at one junction end. The chain is built from TRBV5-3 and TRBJ2-7; 8 nucleotides match TRBD1. TRBV5-3 is classed as an ORF, of uncertain function. CDR3 length equals 14 residues. This chain's CDR3 is CASSLDRASYEQYF. In DNA form, the CDR3 reads TGTGCCAGCAGCTTGGACAGGGCCTCCTACGAGCAGTACTTC.

The chain recombines TRBV29-1 with TRBJ2-1, with 7 bases identical to TRBD2. The V gene's germline CDR1 is SQVTM and CDR2 ANQGSEA. The CDR3 is 13 amino acids. V lost 7 bases, J lost 6 bases, and 9 bases stayed unmatched. CDR3 in amino acids: CSAVASGGNEQFF. CDR3 bases: TGCAGCGCTGTGGCTTCGGGGGGCAATGAGCAGTTCTTC.

As concerns this clonotype: A read error is the likely source, as a far larger clone sits one nucleotide away. CDR3 region: CASSSGEGAHEQFF. In DNA, the CDR3 is TGCGCCAGCAGCTCCGGGGAGGGGGCCCACGAGCAGTTCTTC. The chain employs TRBV5-1 and TRBJ2-1; perhaps D is TRBD1 or TRBD2 (7 bases each). V was clipped by 3 bases and J by 10 bases, with 17 bases between them. Per the germline V gene, CDR1 is SGHRS and CDR2 is YFSETQ. The CDR3 is made up of 14 amino acids.

This clonotype was observed at least ten times. The chain employs TRBV29-1 and TRBJ2-1, with 8 bases fitting TRBD2. CDR3 size: 16 residues. V shed 1 base, J shed 5 bases, and the junction held 10 bases outside the gene matches. CDR1 and CDR2 from the germline V gene are SQVTM and ANQGSEA. For the CDR3, the DNA is TGCAGCGTTGAAGGATGGGGGCGACTAGCGAACAATGAGCAGTTCTTC. Its translation is CSVEGWGRLANNEQFF.

The table lists this clonotype with many counts. CDR3 bases: TGTGCCATCAGTGAGCTGGGCGAGAGCTACACCTTC. Translating gives CAISELGESYTF. This chain links TRBV10-3 with TRBJ1-2; no reliable D call. Germline V gene data show CDR1 as ENHRY and CDR2 as SYGVKD. V shed 2 bases and J shed 9 bases, with 10 bases lying between them. CDR3 length: 12 residues.